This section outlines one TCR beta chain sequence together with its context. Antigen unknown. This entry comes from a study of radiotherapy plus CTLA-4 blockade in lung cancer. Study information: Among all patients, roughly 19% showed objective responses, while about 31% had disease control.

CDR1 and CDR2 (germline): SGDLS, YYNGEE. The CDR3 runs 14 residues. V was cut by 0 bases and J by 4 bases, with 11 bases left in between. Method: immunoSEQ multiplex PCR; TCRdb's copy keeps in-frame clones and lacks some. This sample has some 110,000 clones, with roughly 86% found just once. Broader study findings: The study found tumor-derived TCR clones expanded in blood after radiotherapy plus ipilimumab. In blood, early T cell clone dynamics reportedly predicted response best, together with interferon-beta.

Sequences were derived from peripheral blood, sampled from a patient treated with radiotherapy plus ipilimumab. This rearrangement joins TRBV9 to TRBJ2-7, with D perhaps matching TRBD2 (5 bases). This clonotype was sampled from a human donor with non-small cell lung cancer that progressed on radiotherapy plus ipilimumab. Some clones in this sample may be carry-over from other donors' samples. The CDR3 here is CASSVGSAVYEQYF. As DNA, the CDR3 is TGTGCCAGCAGCGTAGGTAGCGCGGTTTACGAGCAGTACTTC.